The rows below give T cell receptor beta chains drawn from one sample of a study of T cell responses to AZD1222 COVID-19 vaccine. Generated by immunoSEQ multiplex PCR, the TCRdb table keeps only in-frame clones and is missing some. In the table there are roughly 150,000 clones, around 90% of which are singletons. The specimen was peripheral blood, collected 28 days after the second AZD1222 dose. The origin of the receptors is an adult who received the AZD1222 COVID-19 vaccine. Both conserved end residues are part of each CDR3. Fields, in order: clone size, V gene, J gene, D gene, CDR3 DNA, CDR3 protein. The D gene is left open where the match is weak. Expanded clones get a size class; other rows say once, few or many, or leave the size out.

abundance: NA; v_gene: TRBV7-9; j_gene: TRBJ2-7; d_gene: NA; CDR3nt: TGTGCCAGCAGCAGCCGGGACCCCAGCCTCAACTACGAGCAGTACTTC; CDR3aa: CASSSRDPSLNYEQYF
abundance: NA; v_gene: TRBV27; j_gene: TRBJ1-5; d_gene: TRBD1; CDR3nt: TGTGCCAGCAGTTCTAGTACAGGGGGGGAACAGCCCCAGCATTTT; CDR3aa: CASSSSTGGEQPQHF
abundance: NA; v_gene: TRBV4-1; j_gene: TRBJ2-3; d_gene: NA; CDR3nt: TGCGCCAGCAGCCAAGCCAGGGATAGAGATACGCAGTATTTT; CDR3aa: CASSQARDRDTQYF
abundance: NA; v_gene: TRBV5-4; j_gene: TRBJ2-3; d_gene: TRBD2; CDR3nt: TGTGCCAGCAGCTCGGGGGGATATACGCAGTATTTT; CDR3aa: CASSSGGYTQYF
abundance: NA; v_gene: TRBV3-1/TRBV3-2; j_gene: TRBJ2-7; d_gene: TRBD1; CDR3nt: TGTGCCAGCAGCCAACAGACAGGGCAACACGAGCAGTACTTC; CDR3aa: CASSQQTGQHEQYF
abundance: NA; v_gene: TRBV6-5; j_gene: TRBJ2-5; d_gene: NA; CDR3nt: TGTGCCAGCAGAAAACCGCGGGAAGAGACCCAGTACTTC; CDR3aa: CASRKPREETQYF
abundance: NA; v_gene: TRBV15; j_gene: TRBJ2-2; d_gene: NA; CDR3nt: TGTGCCACCAGCAGCAAGGGGACTTACACCGGGGAGCTGTTTTTT; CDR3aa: CATSSKGTYTGELFF
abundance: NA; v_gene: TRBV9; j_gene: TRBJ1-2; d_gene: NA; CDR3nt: TGTGCCAGCAGCGAGGGGAATGGCTACACCTTC; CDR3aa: CASSEGNGYTF
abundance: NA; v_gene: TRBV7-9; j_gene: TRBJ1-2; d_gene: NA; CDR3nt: TGTGCCAGCAGCTTAGCGAACTATGGCTACACCTTC; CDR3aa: CASSLANYGYTF
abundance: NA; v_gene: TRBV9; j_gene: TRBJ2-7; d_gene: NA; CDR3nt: TGTGCCAGCAGCCCCATGGGGGGGGCGACCTTTTCCGAGCAGTACTTC; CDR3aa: CASSPMGGATFSEQYF
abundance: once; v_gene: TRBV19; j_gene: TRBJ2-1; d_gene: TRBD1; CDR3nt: TGTGCCAGTAGTCCTAACAGGGGGCCGAGCTCCTACAATGAGCAGTTCTTC; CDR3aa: CASSPNRGPSSYNEQFF
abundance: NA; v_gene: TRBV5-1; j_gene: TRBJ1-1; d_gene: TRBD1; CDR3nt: TGCGCCAGCAGAAGACAGGGACTGAACACTGAAGCTTTCTTT; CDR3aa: CASRRQGLNTEAFF
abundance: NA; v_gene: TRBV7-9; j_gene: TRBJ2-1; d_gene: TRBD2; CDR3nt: TGTGCCAGCAGCTTCTCTAGCGGGGCTGGAAATGAGCAGTTCTTC; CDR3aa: CASSFSSGAGNEQFF
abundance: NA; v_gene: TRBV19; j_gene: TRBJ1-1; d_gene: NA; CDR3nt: TGTGCCAGTGTTGGGGGGACTGAAGCTTTCTTT; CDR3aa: CASVGGTEAFF
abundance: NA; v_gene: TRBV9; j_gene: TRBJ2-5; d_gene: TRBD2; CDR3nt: TGTGCCAGCAGCGTAGGGCTAGCGGGGGGATATCAAGAGACCCAGTACTTC; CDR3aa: CASSVGLAGGYQETQYF
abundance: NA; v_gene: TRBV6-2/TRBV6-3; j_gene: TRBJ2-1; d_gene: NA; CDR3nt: TGTGCCAGCAGTGCCTTTAATGAGCAGTTCTTC; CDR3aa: CASSAFNEQFF
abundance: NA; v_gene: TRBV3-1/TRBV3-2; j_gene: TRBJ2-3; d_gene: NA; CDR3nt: TGTGCCAGCAGCCCCGGAAGAAGCACAGATACGCAGTATTTT; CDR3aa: CASSPGRSTDTQYF
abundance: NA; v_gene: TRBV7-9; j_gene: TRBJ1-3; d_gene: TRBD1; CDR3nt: TGTGCCAGCAGCTTCCCCAGACAGGGTGCGGGAAACACCATATATTTT; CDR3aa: CASSFPRQGAGNTIYF
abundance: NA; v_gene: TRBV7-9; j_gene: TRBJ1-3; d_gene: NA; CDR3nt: TGTGCCAGCAGCTTAGGGGCAGTCTCTGGAAACACCATATATTTT; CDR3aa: CASSLGAVSGNTIYF
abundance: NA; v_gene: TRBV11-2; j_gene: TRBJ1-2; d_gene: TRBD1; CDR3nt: TGTGCCAGCAGCCAGGGGGCTAACTATGGCTACACCTTC; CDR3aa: CASSQGANYGYTF
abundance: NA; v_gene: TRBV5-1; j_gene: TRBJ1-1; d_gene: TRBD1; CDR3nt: TGCGCCAGCAGCCCCACGACAGGGCAGAACACTGAAGCTTTCTTT; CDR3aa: CASSPTTGQNTEAFF
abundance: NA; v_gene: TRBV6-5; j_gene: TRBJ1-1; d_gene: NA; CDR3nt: TGTGCCAGCAGTTTCTCAGTTCCGACGAACACTGAAGCTTTCTTT; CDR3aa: CASSFSVPTNTEAFF
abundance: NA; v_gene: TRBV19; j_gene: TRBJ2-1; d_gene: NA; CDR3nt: TGTGCCAGTAGTTTCGTCATTAGCCGAGACGTGTACAATGAGCAGTTCTTC; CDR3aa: CASSFVISRDVYNEQFF
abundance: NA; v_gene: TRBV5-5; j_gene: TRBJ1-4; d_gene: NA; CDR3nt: TGTGCCAGCAGTTCCGGGACGGGGGGTTTTTATGAAAAACTGTTTTTT; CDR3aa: CASSSGTGGFYEKLFF
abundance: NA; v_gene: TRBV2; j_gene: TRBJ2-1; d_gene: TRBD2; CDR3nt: TGTGCCAGCCGAGAGACTAGCGGAAGCTCCTACAATGAGCAGTTCTTC; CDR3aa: CASRETSGSSYNEQFF
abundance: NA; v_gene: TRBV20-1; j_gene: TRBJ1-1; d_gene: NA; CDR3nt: TGCAGTGTAAGGGGGTACACTGAAGCTTTCTTT; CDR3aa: CSVRGYTEAFF
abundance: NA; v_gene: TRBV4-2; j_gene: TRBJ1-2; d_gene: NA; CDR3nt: TGTGCCAGCAGCCAAGTTGGCAGGGTTGGCTACACCTTC; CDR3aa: CASSQVGRVGYTF
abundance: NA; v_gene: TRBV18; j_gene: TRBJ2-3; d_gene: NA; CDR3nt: TGTGCCAGCTCACCGAGGGTACCGGGAGCCACAGATACGCAGTATTTT; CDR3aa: CASSPRVPGATDTQYF
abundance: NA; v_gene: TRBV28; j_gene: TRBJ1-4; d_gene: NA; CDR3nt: TGTGCCAGCAGTTTCTCGGGGCCTGGAGGTGAAAAACTGTTTTTT; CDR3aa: CASSFSGPGGEKLFF
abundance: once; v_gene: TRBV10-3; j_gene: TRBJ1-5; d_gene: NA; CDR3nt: TGTGCCATCAGTGAGTCGATCAATCAGCCCCAGCATTTT; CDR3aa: CAISESINQPQHF
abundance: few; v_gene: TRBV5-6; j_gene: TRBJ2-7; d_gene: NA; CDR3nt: TGTGCCAGCAGCTTCGGCGCAGGGGACTCCTACGAGCAGTACTTC; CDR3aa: CASSFGAGDSYEQYF
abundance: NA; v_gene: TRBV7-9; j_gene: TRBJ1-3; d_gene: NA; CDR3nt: TGTGCCAGCAGCTTCACGGGGGCATCTGGAAACACCATATATTTT; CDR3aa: CASSFTGASGNTIYF
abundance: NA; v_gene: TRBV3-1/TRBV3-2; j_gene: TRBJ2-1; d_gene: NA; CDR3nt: TGTGCCAGCAGCCAAGATAGGCAGCGGACCTACAATGAGCAGTTCTTC; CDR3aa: CASSQDRQRTYNEQFF
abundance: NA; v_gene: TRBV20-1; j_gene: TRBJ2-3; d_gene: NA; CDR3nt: TGCAGTGTCGGGGGCACAGATACGCAGTATTTT; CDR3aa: CSVGGTDTQYF
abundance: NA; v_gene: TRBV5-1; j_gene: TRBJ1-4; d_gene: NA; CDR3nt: TGCGCCAGCAGCTTGGACAGGGTAAATGAAAAACTGTTTTTT; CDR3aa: CASSLDRVNEKLFF
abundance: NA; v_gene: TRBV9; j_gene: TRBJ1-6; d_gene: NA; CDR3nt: TGTGCCAGCAGCGTAGAGAGTGATTCACCCCTCCACTTT; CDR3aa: CASSVESDSPLHF
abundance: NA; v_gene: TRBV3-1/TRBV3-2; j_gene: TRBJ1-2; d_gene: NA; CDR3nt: TGTGCCAGCAGCCCCCAGGGAAGAGTCTATGGCTACACCTTC; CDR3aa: CASSPQGRVYGYTF
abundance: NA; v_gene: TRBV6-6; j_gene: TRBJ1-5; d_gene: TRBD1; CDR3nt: TGTGCCAGCAGTTACGGGGGACAGGGGAATCAGCCCCAGCATTTT; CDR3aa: CASSYGGQGNQPQHF
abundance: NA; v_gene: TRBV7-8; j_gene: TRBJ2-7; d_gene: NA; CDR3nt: TGTGCCAGCAGCTTAGCGGGCCCTCTCCCCTACGAGCAGTACTTC; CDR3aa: CASSLAGPLPYEQYF
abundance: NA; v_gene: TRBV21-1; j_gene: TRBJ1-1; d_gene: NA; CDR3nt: TGTGCCAGCAGCAAAGGGGGGGAGAACACTGAAGCTTTCTTT; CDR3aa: CASSKGGENTEAFF
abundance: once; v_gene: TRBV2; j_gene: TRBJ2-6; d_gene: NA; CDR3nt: TGTGCCAGCAGTGAAGGGACAGTCATTTCTGGGGCCAACGTCCTGACTTTC; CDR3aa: CASSEGTVISGANVLTF
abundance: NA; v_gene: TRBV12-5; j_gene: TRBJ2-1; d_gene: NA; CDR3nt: TGTGCTAGTGGTTTGGGCCGATTACAGGGTGGCTCCTACAATGAGCAGTTCTTC; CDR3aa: CASGLGRLQGGSYNEQFF
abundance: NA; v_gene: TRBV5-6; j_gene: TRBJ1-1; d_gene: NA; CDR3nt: TGTGCCAGCAGTATAGGGGGACTCGAAGCTTTCTTT; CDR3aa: CASSIGGLEAFF
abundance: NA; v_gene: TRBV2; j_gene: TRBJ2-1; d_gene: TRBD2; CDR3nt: TGTGCCACCGGATCTAGCGGACTCAATGAGCAGTTCTTC; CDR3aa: CATGSSGLNEQFF
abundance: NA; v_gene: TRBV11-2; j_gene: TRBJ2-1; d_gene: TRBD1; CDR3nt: TGTGCCAGCAGCTTGCTGGGACAGGGGATTTGGAATGAGCAGTTCTTC; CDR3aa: CASSLLGQGIWNEQFF
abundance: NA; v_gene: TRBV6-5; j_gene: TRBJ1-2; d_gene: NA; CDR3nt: TGTGCCAGCGGACTCGGGACACGCAACACCTTC; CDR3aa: CASGLGTRNTF
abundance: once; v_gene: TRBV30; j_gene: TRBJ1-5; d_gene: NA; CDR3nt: TGTGCCTGGAGTGTAGGGGGTGATCAGCCCCAGCATTTT; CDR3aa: CAWSVGGDQPQHF
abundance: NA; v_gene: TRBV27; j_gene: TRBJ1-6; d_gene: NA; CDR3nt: TGTGCCAGCAGTTTCCGGGACGGGTATAATTCACCCCTCCACTTT; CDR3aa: CASSFRDGYNSPLHF
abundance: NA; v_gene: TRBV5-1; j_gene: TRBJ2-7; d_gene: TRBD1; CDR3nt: TGCGCCAGCAGCGACGGGACAGGATCAGTCCACGAGCAGTACTTC; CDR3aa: CASSDGTGSVHEQYF
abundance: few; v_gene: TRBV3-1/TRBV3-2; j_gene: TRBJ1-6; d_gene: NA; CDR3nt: TGTGCCAGCAGCCGACCTAGGGAGGGCTCACCCCTCCACTTT; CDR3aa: CASSRPREGSPLHF
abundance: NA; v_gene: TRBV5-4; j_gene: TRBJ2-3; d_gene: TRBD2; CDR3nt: TGTGCCAGCAGCAAAGCGGGGGCGGGCACAGATACGCAGTATTTT; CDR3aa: CASSKAGAGTDTQYF
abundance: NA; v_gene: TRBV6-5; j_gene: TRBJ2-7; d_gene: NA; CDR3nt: TGTGCCAGCAGTTACAGGAGCTCCTACGAGCAGTACTTC; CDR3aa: CASSYRSSYEQYF
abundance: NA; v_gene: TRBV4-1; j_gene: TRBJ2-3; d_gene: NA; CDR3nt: TGCGCCAGCAGCCAAGACCACGGGGGATCGAGCACAGATACGCAGTATTTT; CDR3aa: CASSQDHGGSSTDTQYF
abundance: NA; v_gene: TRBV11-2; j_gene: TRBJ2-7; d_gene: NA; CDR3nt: TGTGCCAGCAGCCCTAGCGACGACCCGGACAGCCACTACGAGCAGTACTTC; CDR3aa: CASSPSDDPDSHYEQYF
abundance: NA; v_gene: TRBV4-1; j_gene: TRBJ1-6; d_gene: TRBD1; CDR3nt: TGCGCCAGCAGCCCACAGGGGGCTTTCGTGAATTCACCCCTCCACTTT; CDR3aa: CASSPQGAFVNSPLHF